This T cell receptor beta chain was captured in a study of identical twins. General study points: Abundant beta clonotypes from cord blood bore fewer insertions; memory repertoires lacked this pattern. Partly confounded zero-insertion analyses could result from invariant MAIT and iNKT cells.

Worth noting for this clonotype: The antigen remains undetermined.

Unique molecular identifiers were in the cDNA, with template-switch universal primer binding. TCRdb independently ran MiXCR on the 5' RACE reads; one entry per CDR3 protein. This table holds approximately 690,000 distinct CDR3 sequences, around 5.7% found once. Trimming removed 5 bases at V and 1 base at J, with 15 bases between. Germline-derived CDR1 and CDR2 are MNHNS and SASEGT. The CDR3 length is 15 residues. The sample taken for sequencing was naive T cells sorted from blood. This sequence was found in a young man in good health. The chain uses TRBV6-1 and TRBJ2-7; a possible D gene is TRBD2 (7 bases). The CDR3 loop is CASSRYREGSYEQYF. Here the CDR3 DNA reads TGTGCCAGCAGTCGTTACAGGGAGGGTTCCTACGAGCAGTACTTC.